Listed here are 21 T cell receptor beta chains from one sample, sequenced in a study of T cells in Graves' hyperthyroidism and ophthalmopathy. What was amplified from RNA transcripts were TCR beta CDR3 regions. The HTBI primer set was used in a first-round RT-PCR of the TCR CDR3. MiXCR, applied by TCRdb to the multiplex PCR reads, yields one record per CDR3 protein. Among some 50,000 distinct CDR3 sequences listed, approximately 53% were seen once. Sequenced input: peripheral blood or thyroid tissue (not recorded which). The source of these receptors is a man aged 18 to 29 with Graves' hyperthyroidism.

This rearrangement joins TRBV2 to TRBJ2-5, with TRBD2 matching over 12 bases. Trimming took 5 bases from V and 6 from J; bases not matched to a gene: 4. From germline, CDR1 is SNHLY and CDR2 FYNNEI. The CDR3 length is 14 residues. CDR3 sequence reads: CASSRLAGVKTQYF. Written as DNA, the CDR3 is TGTGCCAGCAGTCGACTAGCGGGAGTAAAGACCCAGTACTTC.

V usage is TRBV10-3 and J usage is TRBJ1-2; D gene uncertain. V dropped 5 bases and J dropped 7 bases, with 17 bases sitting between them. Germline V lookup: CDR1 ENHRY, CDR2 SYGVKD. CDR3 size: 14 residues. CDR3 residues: CAISLDPSYGGYTF. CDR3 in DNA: TGTGCCATCAGTTTAGACCCAAGTTACGGTGGCTACACCTTC.

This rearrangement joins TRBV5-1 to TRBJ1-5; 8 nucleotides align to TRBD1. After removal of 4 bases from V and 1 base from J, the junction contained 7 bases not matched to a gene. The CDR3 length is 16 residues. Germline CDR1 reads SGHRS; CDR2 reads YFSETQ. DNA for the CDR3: TGCGCCAGCAGCCACGACAGGGGCCAAAGCAATCAGCCCCAGCATTTT. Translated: CASSHDRGQSNQPQHF.

In nucleotides, the CDR3 is TGTGCCAGCAAACCCTGGGGGGGAGAGACCCAGTACTTC. Translating it yields CASKPWGGETQYF. The V call is TRBV5-6, the J call TRBJ2-5, with 7 bases that match TRBD2. This CDR3 is built from 13 residues. The J segment lost 4 bases and the V segment lost 6 bases, leaving 6 bases of the junction unmatched. CDR1 is SGHDT and CDR2 is YYEEEE in the germline V gene.

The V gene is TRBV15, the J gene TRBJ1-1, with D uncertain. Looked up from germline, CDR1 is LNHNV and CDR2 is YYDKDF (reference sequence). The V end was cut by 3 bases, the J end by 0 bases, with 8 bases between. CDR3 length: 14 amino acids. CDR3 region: CATSSENLNTEAFF. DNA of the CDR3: TGTGCCACCAGCAGCGAAAACTTGAACACTGAAGCTTTCTTT. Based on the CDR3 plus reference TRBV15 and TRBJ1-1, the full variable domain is DAMVIQNPRYQVTQFGKPVTLSCSQTLNHNVMYWYQQKSSQAPKLLFHYYDKDFNNEADTPDNFQSRRPNTSFCFLDIRSPGLGDTAMYLCATSSENLNTEAFFGQGTRLTVV.

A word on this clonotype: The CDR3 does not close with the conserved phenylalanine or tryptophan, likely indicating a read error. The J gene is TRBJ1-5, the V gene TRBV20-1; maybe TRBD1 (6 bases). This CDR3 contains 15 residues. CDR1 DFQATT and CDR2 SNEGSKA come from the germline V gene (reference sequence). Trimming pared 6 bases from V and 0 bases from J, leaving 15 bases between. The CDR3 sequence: CSASRGGNSNQPQHS. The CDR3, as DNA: TGCAGTGCCAGCCGGGGGGGCAATAGCAATCAGCCCCAGCATTCT.

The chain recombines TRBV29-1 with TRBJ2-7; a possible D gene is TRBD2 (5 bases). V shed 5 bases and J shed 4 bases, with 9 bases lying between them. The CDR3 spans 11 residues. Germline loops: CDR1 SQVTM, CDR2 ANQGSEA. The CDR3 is CSVYRDYEQYF. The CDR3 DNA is TGCAGCGTTTATCGGGATTACGAGCAGTACTTC.

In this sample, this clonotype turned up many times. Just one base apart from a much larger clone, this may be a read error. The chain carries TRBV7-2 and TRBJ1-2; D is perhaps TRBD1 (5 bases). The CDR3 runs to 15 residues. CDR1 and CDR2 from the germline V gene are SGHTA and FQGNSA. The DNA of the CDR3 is TGTGCCAGCAGCTTAGTTTGGACAACTAACTATGACTACACCTTC. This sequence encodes CASSLVWTTNYDYTF. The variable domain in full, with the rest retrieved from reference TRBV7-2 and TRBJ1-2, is GAGVSQSPSNKVTEKGKDVELRCDPISGHTALYWYRQSLGQGLEFLIYFQGNSAPDKSGLPSDRFSAERTGGSVSTLTIQRTQQEDSAVYLCASSLVWTTNYDYTFGSGTRLTVV.

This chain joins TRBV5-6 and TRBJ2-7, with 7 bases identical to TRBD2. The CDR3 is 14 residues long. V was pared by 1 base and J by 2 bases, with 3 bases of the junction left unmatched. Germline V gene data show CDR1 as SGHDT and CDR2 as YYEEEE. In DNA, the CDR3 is TGTGCCAGCAGCTTGAGCGGGACTACCTACGAGCAGTACTTC. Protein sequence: CASSLSGTTYEQYF.

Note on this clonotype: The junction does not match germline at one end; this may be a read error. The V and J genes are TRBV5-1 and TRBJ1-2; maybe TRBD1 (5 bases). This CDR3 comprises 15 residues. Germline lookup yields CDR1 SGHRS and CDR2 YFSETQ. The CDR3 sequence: CASSPGTSGGYGYTF. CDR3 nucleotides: TGTGCCAGCAGCCCAGGGACTAGCGGGGGCTATGGCTACACCTTC.

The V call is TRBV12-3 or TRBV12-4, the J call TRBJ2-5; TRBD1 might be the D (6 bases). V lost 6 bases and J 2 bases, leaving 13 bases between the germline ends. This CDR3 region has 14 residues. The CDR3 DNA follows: TGTGCCAGCAGCACTACCGGGACACAAGAGACCCAGTACTTC. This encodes CASSTTGTQETQYF.

The CDR3 loop is CAWSVGNTIYF. CDR3 DNA sequence: TGTGCCTGGAGTGTGGGGAACACCATATATTTT. The V gene is TRBV30, the J gene TRBJ1-3; D ambiguous. The CDR3 has 11 amino acids. Trimming cost V 0 bases and J 7 bases, with 4 bases left between them. From germline, CDR1 is GTSNPN and CDR2 SVGIG (reference sequence).

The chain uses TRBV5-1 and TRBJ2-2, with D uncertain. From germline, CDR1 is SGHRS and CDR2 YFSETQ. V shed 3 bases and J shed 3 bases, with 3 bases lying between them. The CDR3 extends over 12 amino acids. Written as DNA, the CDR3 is TGCGCCAGCAGCTCCCACACCGGGGAGCTGTTTTTT. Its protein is CASSSHTGELFF.

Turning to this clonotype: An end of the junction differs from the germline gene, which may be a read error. The CDR3 protein is CASSGRGRQNTEALF. The CDR3 DNA is TGTGCCAGCAGCGGACGTGGGCGGCAGAACACTGAAGCTCTCTTT. This sequence joins TRBV2 and TRBJ1-1; unclear D gene. The CDR3 runs 15 residues. The germline V gene encodes CDR1 SNHLY and CDR2 FYNNEI.

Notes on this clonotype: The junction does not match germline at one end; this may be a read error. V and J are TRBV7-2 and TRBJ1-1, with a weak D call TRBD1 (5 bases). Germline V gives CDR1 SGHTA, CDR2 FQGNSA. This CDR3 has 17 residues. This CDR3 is CASSQDDGWWGIAEAFF. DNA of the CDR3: TGCGCCAGCAGCCAAGATGATGGTTGGTGGGGGATCGCTGAAGCTTTCTTT.

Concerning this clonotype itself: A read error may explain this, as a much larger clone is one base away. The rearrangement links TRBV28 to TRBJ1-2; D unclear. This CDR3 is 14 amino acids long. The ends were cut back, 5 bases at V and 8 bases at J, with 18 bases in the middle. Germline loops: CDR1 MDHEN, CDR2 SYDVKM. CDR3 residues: CASSLSRVESGYTF. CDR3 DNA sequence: TGTGCCAGCAGTCTCAGTCGGGTGGAGTCCGGCTACACCTTC.

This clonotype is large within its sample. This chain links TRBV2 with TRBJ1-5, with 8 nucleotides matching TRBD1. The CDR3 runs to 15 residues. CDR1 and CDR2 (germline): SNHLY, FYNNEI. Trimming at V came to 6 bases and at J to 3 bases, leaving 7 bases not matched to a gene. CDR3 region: CASRGGTGNNQPQHF. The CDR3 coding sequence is TGTGCCAGCAGAGGAGGGACAGGCAACAATCAGCCCCAGCATTTT.

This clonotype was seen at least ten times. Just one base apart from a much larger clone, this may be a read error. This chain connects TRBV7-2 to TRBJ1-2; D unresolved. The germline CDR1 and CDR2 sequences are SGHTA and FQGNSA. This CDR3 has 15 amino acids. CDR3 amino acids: CASSLDSQLNYGYIF. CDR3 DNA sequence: TGTGCCAGCAGCTTAGATTCCCAACTTAACTATGGCTACATCTTC.

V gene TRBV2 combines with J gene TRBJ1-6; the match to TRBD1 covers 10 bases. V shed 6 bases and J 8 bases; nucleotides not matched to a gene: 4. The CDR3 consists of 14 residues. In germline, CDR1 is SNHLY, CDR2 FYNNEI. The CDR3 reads CASRTGTGDSPLHF. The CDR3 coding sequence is TGTGCCAGCAGGACGGGGACAGGGGATTCACCCCTCCACTTT.

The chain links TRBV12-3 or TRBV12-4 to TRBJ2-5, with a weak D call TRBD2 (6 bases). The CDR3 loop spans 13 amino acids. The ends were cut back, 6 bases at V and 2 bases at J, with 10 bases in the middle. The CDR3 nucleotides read TGTGCCAGCAGAACCAGCGGGCAAGAGACCCAGTACTTC. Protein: CASRTSGQETQYF.

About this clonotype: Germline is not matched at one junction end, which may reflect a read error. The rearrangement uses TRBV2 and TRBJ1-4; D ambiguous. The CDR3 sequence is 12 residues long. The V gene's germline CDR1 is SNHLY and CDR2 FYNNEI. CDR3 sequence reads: CASSVDGGKLLF. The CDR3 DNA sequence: TGTGCCAGCAGTGTGGATGGCGGAAAACTGCTTTTT.